Listed here is a single T cell receptor beta chain. Antigen specificity is unknown. Assay used: immunoSEQ multiplex PCR; TCRdb lists only in-frame clones, some missing. The data contain about 330,000 clones, about nine tenths of them seen just once; the ten biggest clones take up 0.95% to 1.5%. This entry belongs to a study of cytomegalovirus exposure and HLA in healthy donors. Points from the study as a whole: For most TCR sequences rarity was the rule, although some public TCRs occurred in many donors. Researchers reported that a few CMV-associated chains were confirmed in vitro as CMV antigen-specific.

While the first cohort had fewer than 850 subjects, the donors belonged to the separate validation cohort of over a hundred subjects. This CDR3 has 15 amino acids. The V end lost 11 bases, the J end lost 5 bases, and 21 bases lay between the germline ends. Germline loops: CDR1 MNHEY, CDR2 SVGAGI. J is TRBJ2-2 and V is TRBV6-5; D possibly matches TRBD1 or TRBD2 (5 bases each). The TCR originated in a woman aged 25 to 39 in good health and CMV-seropositive. Specimen: PBMCs. CDR3 sequence (DNA): TGTGCCGCCACACCAGCCGGGGCCGTTACCGGGGAGCTGTTTTTT. As protein: CAATPAGAVTGELFF.